This TCR beta chain is drawn from a study of cytomegalovirus exposure and HLA in healthy donors. Across the study: Out of about 190 million T cells, an earlier analysis found more than 95 million unique TCR beta sequences in total.

Looked up from germline, CDR1 is MGHDK and CDR2 is SYGVNS. CDR3 length: 13 residues. V dropped 2 bases and J dropped 8 bases, with 11 bases sitting between them. The PCR made use of 60 Vbeta and 13 Jbeta primers. Profiling relied on immunoSEQ multiplex PCR, and the TCRdb table lists in-frame clones only, not all of them. The sample yields around 120,000 clones, roughly four fifths seen once. Remarks on this clone: No antigen is known for it.

Findings of the study overall: TCR beta sequences numbering about 17,000 were associated with HLA alleles at 0.05 false discovery rate in a later analysis. For most TCR beta V segments, an earlier analysis put the productive rate at about 90% or about 30% of the time.

The sample comprised PBMCs. The rearrangement links TRBV25-1 to TRBJ2-3, with a weak D call TRBD1 (6 bases). The source is a boy aged 2 to 10 in good health and CMV-seronegative. Written as DNA, the CDR3 is TGTGCCAGCAGTGAAAGGGGGACGGGTACGCAGTATTTT. Its translation is CASSERGTGTQYF.